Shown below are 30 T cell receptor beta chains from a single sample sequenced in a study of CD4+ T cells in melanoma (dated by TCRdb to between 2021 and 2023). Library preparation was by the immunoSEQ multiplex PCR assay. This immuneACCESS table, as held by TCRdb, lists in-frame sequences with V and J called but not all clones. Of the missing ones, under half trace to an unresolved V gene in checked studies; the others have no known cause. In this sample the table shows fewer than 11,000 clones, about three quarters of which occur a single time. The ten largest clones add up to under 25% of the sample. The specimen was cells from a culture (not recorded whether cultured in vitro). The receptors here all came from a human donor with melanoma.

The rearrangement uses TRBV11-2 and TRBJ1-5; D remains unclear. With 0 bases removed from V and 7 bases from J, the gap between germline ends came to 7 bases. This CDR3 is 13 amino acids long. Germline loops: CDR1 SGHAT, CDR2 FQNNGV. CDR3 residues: CASSLDSRQPQHF. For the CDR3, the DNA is TGTGCCAGCAGCTTAGATTCGCGGCAGCCCCAGCATTTT.

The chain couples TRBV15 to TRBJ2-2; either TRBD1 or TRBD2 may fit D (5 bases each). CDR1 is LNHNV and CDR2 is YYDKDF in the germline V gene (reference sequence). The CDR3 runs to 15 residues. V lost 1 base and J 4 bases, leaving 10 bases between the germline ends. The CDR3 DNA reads TGTGCCACCAGCAGAGGTGGGGGTGTCACCGGGGAGCTGTTTTTT. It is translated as CATSRGGGVTGELFF.

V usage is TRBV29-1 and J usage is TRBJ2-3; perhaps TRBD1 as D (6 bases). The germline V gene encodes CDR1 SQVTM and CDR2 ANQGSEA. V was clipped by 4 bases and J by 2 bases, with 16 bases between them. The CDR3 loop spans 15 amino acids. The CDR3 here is CSVGPTGRLTDTQYF. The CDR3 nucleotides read TGCAGCGTTGGCCCTACAGGGAGACTCACAGATACGCAGTATTTT.

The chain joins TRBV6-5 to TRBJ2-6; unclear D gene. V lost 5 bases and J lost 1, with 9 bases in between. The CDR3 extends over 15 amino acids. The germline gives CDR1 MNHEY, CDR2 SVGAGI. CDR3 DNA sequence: TGTGCCAGCAGTCCTCGGCGGTCTGGGGCCAACGTCCTGACTTTC. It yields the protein CASSPRRSGANVLTF.

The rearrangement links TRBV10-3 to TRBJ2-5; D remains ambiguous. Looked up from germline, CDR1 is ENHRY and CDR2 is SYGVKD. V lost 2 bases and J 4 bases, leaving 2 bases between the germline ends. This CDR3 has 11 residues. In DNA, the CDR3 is TGTGCCATCAGTGAGCGAGAGACCCAGTACTTC. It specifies CAISERETQYF.

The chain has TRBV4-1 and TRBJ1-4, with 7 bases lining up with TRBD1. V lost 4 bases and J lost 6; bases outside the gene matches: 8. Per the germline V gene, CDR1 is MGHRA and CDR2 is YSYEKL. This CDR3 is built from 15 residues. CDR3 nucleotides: TGCGCCAGCAGCCGCCTCCGGGACAGCTATGAAAAACTGTTTTTT. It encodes CASSRLRDSYEKLFF.

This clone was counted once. The CDR3 coding sequence is TGTGCCAGTAGTATTTCTAGCGGGGGGCGTCACAATGAGCAGTTCTTC. Protein sequence: CASSISSGGRHNEQFF. The chain carries TRBV19 and TRBJ2-1; 11 bases match TRBD2. The CDR3 consists of 16 residues. Germline CDR1 reads LNHDA; CDR2 reads SQIVND (reference sequence). Germline trimming cut 3 bases from V and 5 bases from J; bases unmatched to any gene: 6.

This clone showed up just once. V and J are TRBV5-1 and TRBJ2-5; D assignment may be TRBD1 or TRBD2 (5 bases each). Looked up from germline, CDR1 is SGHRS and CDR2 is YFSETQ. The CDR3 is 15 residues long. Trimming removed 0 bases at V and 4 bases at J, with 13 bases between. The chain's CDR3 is CASSLVWGNGETQYF. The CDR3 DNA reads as TGCGCCAGCAGCTTGGTATGGGGGAATGGAGAGACCCAGTACTTC.

The CDR3 DNA sequence: TGTGCCAGCAGCCCGTGGGGGGGTGGTGGCTACACCTTC. Translating gives CASSPWGGGGYTF. This chain uses TRBV12-3 or TRBV12-4 with TRBJ1-2, with a weak D call TRBD1 (5 bases). The CDR3 is made up of 13 amino acids. V was clipped by 6 bases and J by 7 bases, with 15 bases between them.

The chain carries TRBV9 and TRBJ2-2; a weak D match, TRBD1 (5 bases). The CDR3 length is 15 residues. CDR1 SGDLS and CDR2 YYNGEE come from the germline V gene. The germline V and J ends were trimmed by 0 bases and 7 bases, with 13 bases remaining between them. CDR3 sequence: CASSVGQGGGGELFF. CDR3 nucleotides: TGTGCCAGCAGCGTAGGCCAGGGTGGCGGCGGGGAGCTGTTTTTT. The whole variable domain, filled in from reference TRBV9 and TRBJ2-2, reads DSGVTQTPKHLITATGQRVTLRCSPRSGDLSVYWYQQSLDQGLQFLIQYYNGEERAKGNILERFSAQQFPDLHSELNLSSLELGDSALYFCASSVGQGGGGELFFGEGSRLTVL.

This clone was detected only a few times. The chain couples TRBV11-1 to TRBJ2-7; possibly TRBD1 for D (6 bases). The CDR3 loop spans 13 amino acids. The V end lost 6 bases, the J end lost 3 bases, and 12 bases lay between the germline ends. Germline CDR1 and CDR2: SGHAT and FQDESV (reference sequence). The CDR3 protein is CASRKDRNYEQYF. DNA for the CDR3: TGTGCCAGCAGGAAAGACAGGAACTACGAGCAGTACTTC.

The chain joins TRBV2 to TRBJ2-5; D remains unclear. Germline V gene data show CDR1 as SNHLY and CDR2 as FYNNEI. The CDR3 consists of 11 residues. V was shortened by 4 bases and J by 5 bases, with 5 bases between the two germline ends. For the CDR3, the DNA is TGTGCCAGCAGTGTTGGGGAGACCCAGTACTTC. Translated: CASSVGETQYF. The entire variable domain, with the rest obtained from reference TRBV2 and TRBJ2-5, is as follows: EPEVTQTPSHQVTQMGQEVILRCVPISNHLYFYWYRQILGQKVEFLVSFYNNEISEKSEIFDDQFSVERPDGSNFTLKIRSTKLEDSAMYFCASSVGETQYFGPGTRLLVL.

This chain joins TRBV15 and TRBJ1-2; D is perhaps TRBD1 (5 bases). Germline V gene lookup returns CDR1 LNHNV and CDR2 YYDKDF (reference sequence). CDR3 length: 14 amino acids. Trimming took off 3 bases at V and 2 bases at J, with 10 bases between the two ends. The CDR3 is CATSSEGFNYGYTF. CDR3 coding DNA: TGTGCCACCAGCAGTGAGGGGTTCAACTATGGCTACACCTTC. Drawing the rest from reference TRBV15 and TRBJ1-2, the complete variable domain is DAMVIQNPRYQVTQFGKPVTLSCSQTLNHNVMYWYQQKSSQAPKLLFHYYDKDFNNEADTPDNFQSRRPNTSFCFLDIRSPGLGDTAMYLCATSSEGFNYGYTFGSGTRLTVV.

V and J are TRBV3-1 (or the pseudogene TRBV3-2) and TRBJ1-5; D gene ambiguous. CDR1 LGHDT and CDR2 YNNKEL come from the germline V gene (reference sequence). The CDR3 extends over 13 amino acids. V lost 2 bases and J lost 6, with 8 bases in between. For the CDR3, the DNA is TGTGCCAGCAGCCAATTCAATAGTCAGCCCCAGCATTTT. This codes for CASSQFNSQPQHF.

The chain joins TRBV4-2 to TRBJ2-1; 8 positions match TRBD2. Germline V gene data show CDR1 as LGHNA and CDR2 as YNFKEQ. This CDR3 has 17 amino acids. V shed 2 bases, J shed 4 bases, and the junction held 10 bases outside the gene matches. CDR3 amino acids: CASSQPGAGGRYNEQFF. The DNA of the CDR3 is TGTGCCAGCAGCCAACCCGGGGCGGGGGGACGATACAATGAGCAGTTCTTC.

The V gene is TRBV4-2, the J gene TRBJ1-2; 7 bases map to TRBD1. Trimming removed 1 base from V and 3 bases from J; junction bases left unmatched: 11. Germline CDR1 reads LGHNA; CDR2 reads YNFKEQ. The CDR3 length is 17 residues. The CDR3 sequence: CASSQAADRQGYYGYTF. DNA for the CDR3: TGTGCCAGCAGCCAAGCGGCGGACCGACAGGGATACTATGGCTACACCTTC.

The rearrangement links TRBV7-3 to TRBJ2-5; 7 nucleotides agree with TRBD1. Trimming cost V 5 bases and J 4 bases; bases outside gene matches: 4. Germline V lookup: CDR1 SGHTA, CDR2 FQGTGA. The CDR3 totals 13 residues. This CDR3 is CASSAYRGETQYF. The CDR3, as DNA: TGTGCCAGCAGCGCCTACAGGGGAGAGACCCAGTACTTC.

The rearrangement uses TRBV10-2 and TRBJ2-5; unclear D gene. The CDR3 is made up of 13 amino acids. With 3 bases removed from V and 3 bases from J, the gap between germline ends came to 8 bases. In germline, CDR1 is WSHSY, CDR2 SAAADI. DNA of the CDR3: TGCGCCAGCAGTGACCCTACAAAAGAGACCCAGTACTTC. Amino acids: CASSDPTKETQYF.

The CDR3 nucleotides read TGTGCCAGCAGCACAACAAATCTAGCGGGGGGGACCGGGGAGCTGTTTTTT. Protein: CASSTTNLAGGTGELFF. The genes are TRBV7-9 and TRBJ2-2; 12 bases align to TRBD2. Germline loops: CDR1 SEHNR, CDR2 FQNEAQ (reference sequence). The CDR3 is made up of 17 amino acids. Trimming removed 5 bases from V and 5 bases from J; junction bases left unmatched: 9.

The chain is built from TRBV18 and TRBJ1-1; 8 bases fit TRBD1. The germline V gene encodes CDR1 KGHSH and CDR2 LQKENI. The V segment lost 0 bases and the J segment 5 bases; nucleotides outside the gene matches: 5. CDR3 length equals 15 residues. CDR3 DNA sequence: TGTGCCAGCTCACCACCCAGGGGGCAGAATACTGAAGCTTTCTTT. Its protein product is CASSPPRGQNTEAFF.

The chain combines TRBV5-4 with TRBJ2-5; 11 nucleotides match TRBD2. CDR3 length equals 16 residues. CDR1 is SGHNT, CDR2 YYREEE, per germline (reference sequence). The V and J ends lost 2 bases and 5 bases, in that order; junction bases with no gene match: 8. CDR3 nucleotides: TGTGCCAGCAGCTTTCCTAGCGGGGGGCTTGAGGAGACCCAGTACTTC. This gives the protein CASSFPSGGLEETQYF.

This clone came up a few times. The chain's CDR3 is CAWSVLQYEQYF. The CDR3 DNA follows: TGTGCCTGGAGTGTTTTACAATACGAGCAGTACTTC. The genes are TRBV30 and TRBJ2-7; D is unclear. V was pared by 0 bases and J by 4 bases, with 7 bases between. The length of the CDR3 is 12 residues. Germline assignment: CDR1 GTSNPN and CDR2 SVGIG (reference sequence).

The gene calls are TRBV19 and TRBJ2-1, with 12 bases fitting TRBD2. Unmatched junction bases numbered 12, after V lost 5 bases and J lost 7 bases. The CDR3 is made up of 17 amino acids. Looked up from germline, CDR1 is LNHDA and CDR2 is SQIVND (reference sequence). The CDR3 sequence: CASSLRLAGAQRNEQFF. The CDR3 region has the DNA TGTGCCAGTAGTCTTAGACTAGCGGGGGCCCAAAGGAATGAGCAGTTCTTC. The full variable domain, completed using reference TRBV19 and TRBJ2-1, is DGGITQSPKYLFRKEGQNVTLSCEQNLNHDAMYWYRQDPGQGLRLIYYSQIVNDFQKGDIAEGYSVSREKKESFPLTVTSAQKNPTAFYLCASSLRLAGAQRNEQFFGPGTRLTVL.

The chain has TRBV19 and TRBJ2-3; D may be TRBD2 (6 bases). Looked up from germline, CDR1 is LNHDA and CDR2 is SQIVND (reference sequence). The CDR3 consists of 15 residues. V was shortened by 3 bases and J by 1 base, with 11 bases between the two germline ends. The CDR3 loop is CASSMGRRGTDTQYF. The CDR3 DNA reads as TGTGCCAGTAGTATGGGGAGGAGGGGCACAGATACGCAGTATTTT.

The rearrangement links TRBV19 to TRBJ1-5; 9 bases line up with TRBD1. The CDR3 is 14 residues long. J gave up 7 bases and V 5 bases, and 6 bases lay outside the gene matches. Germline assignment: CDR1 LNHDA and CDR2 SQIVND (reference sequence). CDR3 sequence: CASSVGTGRQPQHF. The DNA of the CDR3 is TGTGCCAGTAGTGTCGGGACAGGGAGACAGCCCCAGCATTTT.

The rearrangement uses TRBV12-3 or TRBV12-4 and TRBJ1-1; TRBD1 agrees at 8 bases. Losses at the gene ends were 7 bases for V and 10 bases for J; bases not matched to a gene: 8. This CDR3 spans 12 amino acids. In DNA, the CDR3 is TGTGCCAGCACCCGGGACAGGAAGGGAGCTTTCTTT. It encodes CASTRDRKGAFF.

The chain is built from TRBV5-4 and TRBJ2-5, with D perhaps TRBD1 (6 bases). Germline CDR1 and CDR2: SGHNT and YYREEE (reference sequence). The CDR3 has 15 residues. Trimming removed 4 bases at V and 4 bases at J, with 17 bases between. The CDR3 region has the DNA TGTGCCAGCAGCAACATACAGGGACGGAGAGAGACCCAGTACTTC. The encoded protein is CASSNIQGRRETQYF.

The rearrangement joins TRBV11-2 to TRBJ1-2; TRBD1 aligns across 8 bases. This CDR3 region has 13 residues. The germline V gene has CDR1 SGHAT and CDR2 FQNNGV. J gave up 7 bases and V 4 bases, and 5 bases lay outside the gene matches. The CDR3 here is CASSSADRAGYTF. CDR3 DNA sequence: TGTGCCAGCAGCTCTGCGGACAGGGCTGGCTACACCTTC.

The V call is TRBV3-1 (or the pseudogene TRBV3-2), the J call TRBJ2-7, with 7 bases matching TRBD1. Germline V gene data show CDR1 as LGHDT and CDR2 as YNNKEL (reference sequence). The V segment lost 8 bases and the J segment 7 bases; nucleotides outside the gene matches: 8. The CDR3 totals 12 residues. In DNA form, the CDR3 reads TGTGCCAGCGGCAGGGGGTTAGGTGAGCAGTACTTC. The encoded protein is CASGRGLGEQYF.

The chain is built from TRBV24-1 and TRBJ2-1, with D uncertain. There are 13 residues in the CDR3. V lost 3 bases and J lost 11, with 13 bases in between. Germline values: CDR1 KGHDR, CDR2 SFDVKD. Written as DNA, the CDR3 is TGTGCCACCAGTGATACTTCCCTGGTCCAGCAGTTCTTC. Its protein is CATSDTSLVQQFF.